The entry that follows covers one T cell receptor (beta chain) sequence. Its antigen remains undetermined. Qualities for individual bases were not recorded, and no much larger clone is one base off. The CDR3 regions of human TCRbeta chains were analyzed by immunosequencing. In the original analysis: Repertoire TCRs were checked for matches against a reference library of SARS-CoV-2-specific TCRs that had been generated using the MIRA antigen-specificity platform. Breadth was defined as the fraction of unique TCRs that were SARS-CoV-2-associated. Depth was defined as the fraction of total T cells that were SARS-CoV-2-associated. Using the MIRA data, each spike-specific TCR was assigned both to the spike region to which the TCR was reactive and to a CD4 or CD8 class. Log10-transformed breadth and depth values were compared by one-way ANOVA with Sidak's multiple comparisons tests. Not all clones reach the TCRdb copy of this immuneACCESS table, which keeps in-frame sequences only. Checked studies attribute under half of the gap to unresolved V genes and leave the rest unexplained. That table is the source of V, J and clone size, and D and trimming were worked out from the DNA. Within this sample are roughly 200,000 clones, with approximately 89% of them counted one time only. The ten largest make up approximately 1.8% of the sample.

This entry belongs to a study of T cell responses to AZD1222 COVID-19 vaccine (dated by TCRdb to the early 2020s). General notes on the study: TCR sequencing covered more than 230 trial participants: nearly 210 given two doses of AZD1222 and approximately 25 given two doses of MenACWY control vaccine. Enrollment into the trials was organized by age into subgroups of 18-55, 56-69 and 70-plus years, and those subgroups contained approximately 150, 30 and 60 TCR-sequenced participants, respectively. Beyond this particular receptor, the publication reports: The vaccine-associated CD4 TCRs covered the entire spike protein, and the dominant responses fell in regions 160-218 and 743-854. Most participants were white British and females outnumbered males, and the authors suggested that clonal diversity may have been underestimated. Conclusions about previously exposed vaccinees were limited because only a handful of AZD1222 recipients were SARS-CoV-2 seropositive at baseline. No day 14 peak-response samples were available, so repertoires were characterized only after the peak T cell response. Spike-specific TCR breadth and depth rose significantly after two AZD1222 doses compared with day 0 and with MenACWY recipients. Epitopes outside the regions mutated in the B.1.351 and B.1.1.7 variants were reportedly recognized by nearly half of the unique spike-specific TCRs. The 56-69-year group was small, and its depth increase did not reach significance, likely because of low power.

Per the publication, the time point label means: about 28 days (+/-7) after the second vaccine dose. AZD1222 recipients with second doses at about 4 weeks or about 12 weeks were pooled, because spike-specific TCR depth and breadth did not differ between schedules. Vaccinee samples were obtained from the UK trials COV001 and COV002, which included a single-blind randomized controlled phase 2/3 trial of AZD1222 (ChAdOx1 nCoV-19) in healthy adults. Trial participant PBMC samples were collected at day 0 and day 28 after the second dose for TCRbeta chain sequencing. The CDR3 contains 15 residues, cysteine and phenylalanine counted. Solely the CDR3 DNA is kept, with 45 bases framed from the first base. From V the trimming removes 2 bases and from J it removes 6 bases, while the gene matches leave 7 bases of the junction unaccounted for. CDR1 and CDR2 are read off the germline V gene (reference sequence) as LGHDT and YNNKEL.

The chain is made from TRBV3-1 (or the pseudogene TRBV3-2) and TRBJ2-7, and 10 bases in between align with TRBD1. This receptor was obtained from an adult who received the AZD1222 COVID-19 vaccine. The starting material was peripheral blood, obtained 28 days after the second AZD1222 dose. CDR3 region: CASSQTSGTGAEQYF. The sequence in DNA is TGTGCCAGCAGCCAAACCTCCGGGACAGGGGCCGAGCAGTACTTC.